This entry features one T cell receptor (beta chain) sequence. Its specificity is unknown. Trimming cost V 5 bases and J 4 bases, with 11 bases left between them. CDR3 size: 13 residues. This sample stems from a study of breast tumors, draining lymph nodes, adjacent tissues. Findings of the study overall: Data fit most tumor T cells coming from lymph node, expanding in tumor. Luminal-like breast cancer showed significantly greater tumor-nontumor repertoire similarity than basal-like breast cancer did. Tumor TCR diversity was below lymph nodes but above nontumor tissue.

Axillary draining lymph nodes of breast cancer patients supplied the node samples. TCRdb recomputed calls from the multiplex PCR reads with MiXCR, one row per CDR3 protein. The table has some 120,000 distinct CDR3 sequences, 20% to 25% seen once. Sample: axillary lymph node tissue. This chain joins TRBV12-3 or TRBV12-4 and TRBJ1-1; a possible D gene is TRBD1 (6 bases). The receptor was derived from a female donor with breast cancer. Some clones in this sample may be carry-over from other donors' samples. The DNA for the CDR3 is TGTGCCAGCAGTCGGACAGTGCTCACTGAAGCTTTCTTT. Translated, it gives CASSRTVLTEAFF.